A selection of T cell receptor beta chains follows, all from one sample in a study of control samples from healthy donors and cancer patients. The data were produced by immunoSEQ multiplex PCR, yet TCRdb's version contains in-frame clones alone and is incomplete. Of around 130,000 clones listed, roughly 90% are singletons. Sequencing input: blood. The receptors originated from a man over 45 in good health. CDR3s include the opening cysteine and the closing phenylalanine or tryptophan. D genes are given only for firm matches. Size is stated for part of the rows, as once, few or many counts, or as a class when the clone is expanded.

j_call: TRBJ2-5; clone_size: .; d_call: .; v_call: TRBV9; cdr3_nt: TGTGCCAGCAGCGCCCCGGAGTGGAGGGAAGAGACCCAGTACTTC; cdr3_aa: CASSAPEWREETQYF
j_call: TRBJ1-2; clone_size: .; d_call: .; v_call: TRBV12-3/TRBV12-4; cdr3_nt: TGTGCCAGCACCACGGTGGGGGAAGGCTACACCTTC; cdr3_aa: CASTTVGEGYTF
j_call: TRBJ2-1; clone_size: .; d_call: TRBD1; v_call: TRBV6-5; cdr3_nt: TGTGCCAGCAGTTACGGACAGGGGAATGAGCAGTTCTTC; cdr3_aa: CASSYGQGNEQFF
j_call: TRBJ1-3; clone_size: .; d_call: .; v_call: TRBV12-3/TRBV12-4; cdr3_nt: TGTGCCAGCAGGGGGATGAGTGGAAACACCATATATTTT; cdr3_aa: CASRGMSGNTIYF
j_call: TRBJ1-2; clone_size: .; d_call: .; v_call: TRBV5-1; cdr3_nt: TGCGCCAGCAGCCAAAATCAACTCCGGGTAGATGGCTACACCTTC; cdr3_aa: CASSQNQLRVDGYTF
j_call: TRBJ1-2; clone_size: once; d_call: TRBD1; v_call: TRBV10-3; cdr3_nt: TGTGCCATCAGTGAAACAGGGGCTCGTTATGGCTACACCTTC; cdr3_aa: CAISETGARYGYTF
j_call: TRBJ1-1; clone_size: once; d_call: .; v_call: TRBV20-1; cdr3_nt: TGCAGTGCTAGTGTTCCCGCCGTACCTGAAGCTTTCTTT; cdr3_aa: CSASVPAVPEAFF
j_call: TRBJ2-1; clone_size: .; d_call: .; v_call: TRBV4-2; cdr3_nt: TGTGCCAGCAGCCAAGGGACAGCCAATGAGCAGTTCTTC; cdr3_aa: CASSQGTANEQFF
j_call: TRBJ2-1; clone_size: .; d_call: .; v_call: TRBV19; cdr3_nt: TGTGCCAGTAGCAGGGGTGGGTTCAATGAGCAGTTCTTC; cdr3_aa: CASSRGGFNEQFF
j_call: TRBJ2-7; clone_size: .; d_call: TRBD1; v_call: TRBV5-3; cdr3_nt: TGTGCCAGAAGCTTGGAGGGACAGGGGGCAGTCGAGCAGTACTTC; cdr3_aa: CARSLEGQGAVEQYF
j_call: TRBJ2-3; clone_size: .; d_call: .; v_call: TRBV2; cdr3_nt: TGTGCCAGCAATTCAGGAGATACGCAGTATTTT; cdr3_aa: CASNSGDTQYF
j_call: TRBJ2-1; clone_size: .; d_call: .; v_call: TRBV27; cdr3_nt: TGTGCCAGCAGTTCCACAGGGAGCTCCTACAATGAGCAGTTCTTC; cdr3_aa: CASSSTGSSYNEQFF
j_call: TRBJ2-3; clone_size: .; d_call: .; v_call: TRBV6-6; cdr3_nt: TGTGCCAGCAGTTACGATGCCGCCGGTACGCAGTATTTT; cdr3_aa: CASSYDAAGTQYF
j_call: TRBJ1-1; clone_size: .; d_call: TRBD1; v_call: TRBV25-1; cdr3_nt: TGTGCCAGCAGACTTAGCCCCCAGGGGGCGAACACTGAAGCTTTCTTT; cdr3_aa: CASRLSPQGANTEAFF
j_call: TRBJ2-7; clone_size: .; d_call: .; v_call: TRBV5-1; cdr3_nt: TGCGCCAGCAGCTTGGGCCCGGAACTCTTCCACGAGCAGTACTTC; cdr3_aa: CASSLGPELFHEQYF
j_call: TRBJ2-3; clone_size: .; d_call: TRBD2; v_call: TRBV6-6; cdr3_nt: TGTGCCAGCAGTCGGTTGATAGCGGGGGGGAAGCTGGCAGATACGCAGTATTTT; cdr3_aa: CASSRLIAGGKLADTQYF
j_call: TRBJ1-6; clone_size: .; d_call: .; v_call: TRBV11-2; cdr3_nt: TGTGCCAGCAGCTTTGACCAGGCTTCACCCCTCCACTTT; cdr3_aa: CASSFDQASPLHF
j_call: TRBJ2-5; clone_size: .; d_call: TRBD2; v_call: TRBV7-2; cdr3_nt: TGTGCCAGCAGCTTAGGACGGGGGGGCCTTGAGACCCAGTACTTC; cdr3_aa: CASSLGRGGLETQYF
j_call: TRBJ1-2; clone_size: .; d_call: .; v_call: TRBV5-6; cdr3_nt: TGTGCCAGCAGCTTGGTAGGGTCGACATATTATGGCTACACCTTC; cdr3_aa: CASSLVGSTYYGYTF
j_call: TRBJ2-5; clone_size: few; d_call: .; v_call: TRBV3-1/TRBV3-2; cdr3_nt: TGTGCCAGCAGCCTCTCCCAGGGAGGGGGAGAGACCCAGTACTTC; cdr3_aa: CASSLSQGGGETQYF